The rows below give T cell receptor beta chains drawn from one sample of a study of T cells in Graves' hyperthyroidism and ophthalmopathy. Each CDR3 protein gets one entry after TCRdb re-called the multiplex PCR reads with MiXCR. The data show some 490,000 distinct CDR3 sequences, approximately 22% seen once. Material: blood. The receptors originated from a woman between 65 and 79 years old with Graves' ophthalmopathy. Each CDR3 is given with its conserved first and last residue. Each record gives: D gene, J gene, V gene, clone size, CDR3 DNA, CDR3 protein. A D gene is named only where the DNA matches it firmly. Size tells how often a clone was seen (once, few, many) or the class of an expanded clone, and some rows leave it out.

d_call: -
j_call: TRBJ2-1
v_call: TRBV11-1
clone_size: many
cdr3_nt: TGTGCCAGCAGCTTAAGGGGGGGCAATGAGCAGTTCTTC
cdr3_aa: CASSLRGGNEQFF

d_call: -
j_call: TRBJ1-4
v_call: TRBV2
clone_size: many
cdr3_nt: TGTGCCAGCAGGTTCGGGACTCAGAACAGTGAAAAACTGTTTTTT
cdr3_aa: CASRFGTQNSEKLFF

d_call: TRBD1
j_call: TRBJ2-2
v_call: TRBV20-1
clone_size: -
cdr3_nt: TGCAGTGCCTCGATTGGGACAGGGAACACCGGGGAGCTGTTTTTT
cdr3_aa: CSASIGTGNTGELFF

d_call: -
j_call: TRBJ2-3
v_call: TRBV6-1
clone_size: many
cdr3_nt: TGTGCCAGCAGTGAAGTCGTGTCCACAGATACGCAGTATTTT
cdr3_aa: CASSEVVSTDTQYF

d_call: TRBD1
j_call: TRBJ1-2
v_call: TRBV27
clone_size: -
cdr3_nt: TGTGCCAGCAGTACCGCCGGGACAGGTTATGGCTACACCTTC
cdr3_aa: CASSTAGTGYGYTF

d_call: -
j_call: TRBJ2-4
v_call: TRBV10-3
clone_size: few
cdr3_nt: TGTGCCATCAGTGACGGGGGATTACTAGCCAAAAACATTCAGTACTTC
cdr3_aa: CAISDGGLLAKNIQYF

d_call: -
j_call: TRBJ2-5
v_call: TRBV7-8
clone_size: -
cdr3_nt: TGTGCCAGCAGCCCCCGGGCGGCTACCCGAGAGACCCAGTACTTC
cdr3_aa: CASSPRAATRETQYF

d_call: -
j_call: TRBJ1-2
v_call: TRBV7-2
clone_size: -
cdr3_nt: TGTGCCAGCAGCTCCCGTCGGCTCTATGGCTACACCTTC
cdr3_aa: CASSSRRLYGYTF

d_call: -
j_call: TRBJ1-2
v_call: TRBV7-3
clone_size: few
cdr3_nt: TGTGCCAGCAGGTTTCTACAGGGACCTAACTATGGCTACACCTTC
cdr3_aa: CASRFLQGPNYGYTF

d_call: TRBD2
j_call: TRBJ2-4
v_call: TRBV6-1
clone_size: -
cdr3_nt: TGTGCCACCTTCACAATACTAGCGGGAGGTATAAACATTCAGTACTTC
cdr3_aa: CATFTILAGGINIQYF

d_call: -
j_call: TRBJ1-4
v_call: TRBV6-1
clone_size: -
cdr3_nt: TGTGCCAGCAGTGAATTGTGGGACGCTAATGAAAAACTGTTTTTT
cdr3_aa: CASSELWDANEKLFF

d_call: -
j_call: TRBJ2-3
v_call: TRBV2
clone_size: many
cdr3_nt: TGTGCCAGCAGTGCACTCCAGCTCACAGATACGCAGTATTTT
cdr3_aa: CASSALQLTDTQYF

d_call: -
j_call: TRBJ1-3
v_call: TRBV4-2
clone_size: few
cdr3_nt: TGTGCCAGCAGCCAAGAACTAGCAGGCCGCTCTGGAAGCACCATATATTTT
cdr3_aa: CASSQELAGRSGSTIYF

d_call: TRBD1
j_call: TRBJ1-1
v_call: TRBV20-1
clone_size: -
cdr3_nt: TGCAGTGCTAGATGGCAGGGGGTAAACACTGAAGCTTTCTTT
cdr3_aa: CSARWQGVNTEAFF

d_call: TRBD2
j_call: TRBJ2-1
v_call: TRBV27
clone_size: few
cdr3_nt: TGTGCCAGCAGTTTAAGGACTAGCGGGGGGGGGAGCTCCTACAATGAGCAGTTCTTC
cdr3_aa: CASSLRTSGGGSSYNEQFF

d_call: TRBD2
j_call: TRBJ2-1
v_call: TRBV6-2/TRBV6-3
clone_size: -
cdr3_nt: TGTGCCGGCAAGACTAGCGGGAGGGCCCGTGAGCAGTTCTTC
cdr3_aa: CAGKTSGRAREQFF

d_call: TRBD2
j_call: TRBJ2-3
v_call: TRBV6-2/TRBV6-3
clone_size: -
cdr3_nt: TGTGCCAGCAGACGAGGGACTAGCGGGAGTCGAGATACGCAGTATTTT
cdr3_aa: CASRRGTSGSRDTQYF

d_call: -
j_call: TRBJ2-3
v_call: TRBV5-5
clone_size: many
cdr3_nt: TGTGCCAGCAGCTCGGGGGCTTTCCGTCTCGATACGCAGTATTTT
cdr3_aa: CASSSGAFRLDTQYF

d_call: -
j_call: TRBJ2-7
v_call: TRBV12-5
clone_size: -
cdr3_nt: TGTGCTAGTGGTCCGACCGAACCACGACACGAGCAGTACTTC
cdr3_aa: CASGPTEPRHEQYF

d_call: -
j_call: TRBJ2-2
v_call: TRBV12-5
clone_size: -
cdr3_nt: TGTGCTACCCTGAAGGATTATGGGGGCACCGGGGAGCTGTTTTTT
cdr3_aa: CATLKDYGGTGELFF

d_call: -
j_call: TRBJ2-5
v_call: TRBV28
clone_size: -
cdr3_nt: TGTGCCAGCAGCCAACGCCAACCCCAAGAGACCCAGTACTTC
cdr3_aa: CASSQRQPQETQYF

d_call: -
j_call: TRBJ2-3
v_call: TRBV6-9
clone_size: few
cdr3_nt: TGTGCCAGCAGTCATCGGGGGGCTCAAGATACGCAGTATTTT
cdr3_aa: CASSHRGAQDTQYF

d_call: -
j_call: TRBJ2-7
v_call: TRBV3-1
clone_size: -
cdr3_nt: TGTGCCAGCAGCCAAGAACTGGGCGTCCCCTACGAGCAGTACTTC
cdr3_aa: CASSQELGVPYEQYF

d_call: TRBD1
j_call: TRBJ1-1
v_call: TRBV5-5
clone_size: -
cdr3_nt: TGTGCCAGCAGCTTGAGGGACAGATCCCACCCAACGGGCACTGAAGCTTTCTTT
cdr3_aa: CASSLRDRSHPTGTEAFF

d_call: -
j_call: TRBJ2-3
v_call: TRBV20-1
clone_size: -
cdr3_nt: TGCAGTGCTAGCCAGCGGCGCACAGATACGCAGTATTTT
cdr3_aa: CSASQRRTDTQYF

d_call: -
j_call: TRBJ2-1
v_call: TRBV30
clone_size: -
cdr3_nt: TGTGCCTGGAGGCCCCTGGGGGGAGAGCAGTTCTTC
cdr3_aa: CAWRPLGGEQFF

d_call: TRBD2
j_call: TRBJ2-1
v_call: TRBV6-6
clone_size: few
cdr3_nt: TGTGCCAGCAGTTACGGGGTTAGCGGGATCCACAATGAGCAGTTCTTC
cdr3_aa: CASSYGVSGIHNEQFF

d_call: TRBD1
j_call: TRBJ2-1
v_call: TRBV14
clone_size: -
cdr3_nt: TGTGCCAGCAGCCCCGACCTCCTCAGGGGGCTTACATACAATGAGCAGTTCTTC
cdr3_aa: CASSPDLLRGLTYNEQFF

d_call: -
j_call: TRBJ1-3
v_call: TRBV9
clone_size: few
cdr3_nt: TGTGCCAGCAGCGTAGCTACGGCCACTGGAAACACCATATATTTT
cdr3_aa: CASSVATATGNTIYF

d_call: -
j_call: TRBJ1-4
v_call: TRBV27
clone_size: many
cdr3_nt: TGTGCCAGCAGTTTATCGGTGGCAACTAATGAAAAACTGTTTTTT
cdr3_aa: CASSLSVATNEKLFF

d_call: TRBD2
j_call: TRBJ2-5
v_call: TRBV6-1
clone_size: few
cdr3_nt: TGTGCCAGCAATAGACTAGCGGGGAACCAAGAGACCCAGTACTTC
cdr3_aa: CASNRLAGNQETQYF

d_call: -
j_call: TRBJ1-2
v_call: TRBV7-2
clone_size: -
cdr3_nt: TGTGCCAGCAGCTTAGTACAGGTTTTTAACGGCTACACCTTC
cdr3_aa: CASSLVQVFNGYTF

d_call: TRBD2
j_call: TRBJ2-1
v_call: TRBV28
clone_size: many
cdr3_nt: TGTGCCAGCAGTTTCACGGGACTAGCATACAATGAGCAGTTCTTC
cdr3_aa: CASSFTGLAYNEQFF

d_call: -
j_call: TRBJ2-5
v_call: TRBV28
clone_size: many
cdr3_nt: TGTGCCAGCAGGAGGCAGGGGCAAGAGACCCAGTACTTC
cdr3_aa: CASRRQGQETQYF

d_call: TRBD2
j_call: TRBJ2-3
v_call: TRBV11-1
clone_size: few
cdr3_nt: TGTGCCAGCAGCTTCCCTACCAGCGGGAGTAGTTCAGATACGCAGTATTTT
cdr3_aa: CASSFPTSGSSSDTQYF

d_call: -
j_call: TRBJ1-3
v_call: TRBV7-2
clone_size: many
cdr3_nt: TGTGCCAGCAGCTTAGGGACAGCTGGAAACACCATATATTTT
cdr3_aa: CASSLGTAGNTIYF

d_call: -
j_call: TRBJ1-5
v_call: TRBV6-1
clone_size: -
cdr3_nt: TGTGCCAGCAGTCCTGCGAGGAATCAGCCCCAGCATTTT
cdr3_aa: CASSPARNQPQHF

d_call: TRBD2
j_call: TRBJ2-1
v_call: TRBV5-1
clone_size: -
cdr3_nt: TGCGCCAGCAGCTTTAGCGGGAGCGGGTGGAATGAGCAGTTCTTC
cdr3_aa: CASSFSGSGWNEQFF

d_call: -
j_call: TRBJ1-1
v_call: TRBV3-1
clone_size: -
cdr3_nt: TGTGCCAGCGGTTGGATCTCCAACACTGAAGCTTTCTTT
cdr3_aa: CASGWISNTEAFF

d_call: -
j_call: TRBJ1-1
v_call: TRBV12-3/TRBV12-4
clone_size: -
cdr3_nt: TGTGCCAGCAGTTTAGCGAGCCCCCCAGTGAGCACTGAAGCTTTCTTT
cdr3_aa: CASSLASPPVSTEAFF

d_call: -
j_call: TRBJ2-3
v_call: TRBV7-2
clone_size: -
cdr3_nt: TGTGCCAGCAGCTTACCCCTACGGCTCTTTGCAATTGATACGCAGTATTTT
cdr3_aa: CASSLPLRLFAIDTQYF

d_call: -
j_call: TRBJ2-7
v_call: TRBV29-1
clone_size: many
cdr3_nt: TGCAGCGTCAAGAGGAACACGCCCGGGGGTGAGCAGTACTTC
cdr3_aa: CSVKRNTPGGEQYF

d_call: -
j_call: TRBJ1-1
v_call: TRBV5-1
clone_size: few
cdr3_nt: TGCGCCAGCAGCCAACGGGGAGGGTTGAACACTGAAGCTTTCTTT
cdr3_aa: CASSQRGGLNTEAFF

d_call: -
j_call: TRBJ1-6
v_call: TRBV20-1
clone_size: -
cdr3_nt: TGCAGTGTTCGGGACACCTTTAATTCACCCCTCCACTTT
cdr3_aa: CSVRDTFNSPLHF

d_call: TRBD1
j_call: TRBJ1-1
v_call: TRBV27
clone_size: many
cdr3_nt: TGTGCCAGCAGGACTACAGGGGAGGCTTTCTTT
cdr3_aa: CASRTTGEAFF